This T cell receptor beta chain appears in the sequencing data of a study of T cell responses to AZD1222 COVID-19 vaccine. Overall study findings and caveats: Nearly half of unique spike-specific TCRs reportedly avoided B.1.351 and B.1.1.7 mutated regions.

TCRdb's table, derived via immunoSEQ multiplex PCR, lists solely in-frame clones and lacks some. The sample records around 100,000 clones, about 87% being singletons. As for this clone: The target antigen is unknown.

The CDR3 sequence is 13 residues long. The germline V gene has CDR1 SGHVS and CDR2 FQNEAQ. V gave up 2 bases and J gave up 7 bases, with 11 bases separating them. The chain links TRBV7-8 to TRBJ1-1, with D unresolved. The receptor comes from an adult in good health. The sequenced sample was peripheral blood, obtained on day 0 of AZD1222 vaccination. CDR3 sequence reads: CASSLKGTGEAFF. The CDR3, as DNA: TGTGCCAGCAGCTTAAAGGGTACCGGTGAAGCTTTCTTT.